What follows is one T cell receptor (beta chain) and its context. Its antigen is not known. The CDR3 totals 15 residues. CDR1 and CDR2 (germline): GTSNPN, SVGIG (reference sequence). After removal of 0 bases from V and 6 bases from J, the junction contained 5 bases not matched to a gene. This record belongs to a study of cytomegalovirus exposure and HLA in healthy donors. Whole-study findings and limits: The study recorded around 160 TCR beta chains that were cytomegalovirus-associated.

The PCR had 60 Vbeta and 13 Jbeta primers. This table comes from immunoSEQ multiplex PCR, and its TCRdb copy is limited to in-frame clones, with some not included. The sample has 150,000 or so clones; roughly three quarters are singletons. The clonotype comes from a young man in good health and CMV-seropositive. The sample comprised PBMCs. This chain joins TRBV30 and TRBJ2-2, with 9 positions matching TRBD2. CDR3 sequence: CAWSVLLAGSGELFF. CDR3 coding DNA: TGTGCCTGGAGTGTACTTCTAGCGGGATCCGGGGAGCTGTTTTTT. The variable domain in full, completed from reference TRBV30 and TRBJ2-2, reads SQTIHQWPATLVQPVGSPLSLECTVEGTSNPNLYWYRQAAGRGLQLLFYSVGIGQISSEVPQNLSASRPQDRQFILSSKKLLLSDSGFYLCAWSVLLAGSGELFFGEGSRLTVL.